This T cell receptor beta chain was found in a study of technical replicates of blood from several donors. The V gene end was trimmed by 6 bases and the J gene end by 4 bases; junction bases not matched to a gene: 4. The CDR3 consists of 12 residues. CDR1 is SQVTM, CDR2 ANQGSEA, per germline. Here immunoSEQ multiplex PCR was the method, and the copy in TCRdb shows in-frame clones only, minus some. The table has tens of thousands of clones, approximately 93% seen once. The sample taken for sequencing was T cells isolated from PBMCs. The rearrangement links TRBV29-1 to TRBJ1-1, with TRBD1 matching 8 bases. This TCR was sampled from a human donor in good health. DNA for the CDR3: TGCAGCGTACCCACAGGGGGCACTGAAGCTTTCTTT. This gives the protein CSVPTGGTEAFF.